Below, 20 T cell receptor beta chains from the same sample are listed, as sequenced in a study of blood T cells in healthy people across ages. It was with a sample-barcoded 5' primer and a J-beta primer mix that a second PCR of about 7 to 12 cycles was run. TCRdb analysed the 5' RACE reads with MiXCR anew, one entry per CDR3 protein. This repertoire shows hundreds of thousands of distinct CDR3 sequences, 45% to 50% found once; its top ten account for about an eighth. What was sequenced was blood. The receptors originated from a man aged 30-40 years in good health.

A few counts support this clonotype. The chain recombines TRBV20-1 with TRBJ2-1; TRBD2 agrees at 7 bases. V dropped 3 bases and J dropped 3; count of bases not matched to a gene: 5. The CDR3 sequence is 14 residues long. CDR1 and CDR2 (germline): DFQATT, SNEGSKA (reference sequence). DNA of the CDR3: TGCAGTGCTAGTGGGGGGGATGTCTACAATGAGCAGTTCTTC. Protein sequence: CSASGGDVYNEQFF.

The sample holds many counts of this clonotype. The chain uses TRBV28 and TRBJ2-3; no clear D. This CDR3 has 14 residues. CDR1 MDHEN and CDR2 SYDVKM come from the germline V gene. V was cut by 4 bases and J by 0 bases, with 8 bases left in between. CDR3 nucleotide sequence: TGTGCCAGCAGTTCCCCGTCTAGCACAGATACGCAGTATTTT. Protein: CASSSPSSTDTQYF. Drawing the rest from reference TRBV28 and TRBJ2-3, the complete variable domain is DVKVTQSSRYLVKRTGEKVFLECVQDMDHENMFWYRQDPGLGLRLIYFSYDVKMKEKGDIPEGYSVSREKKERFSLILESASTNQTSMYLCASSSPSSTDTQYFGPGTRLTVL.

The CDR3 coding sequence is TGTGCCAGCAGTAAACCGGGACTAGCGGGGGAGAACCTACAAGAGACCCAGTACTTC. Its translation is CASSKPGLAGENLQETQYF. V usage is TRBV28 and J usage is TRBJ2-5, with 14 nucleotides matching TRBD2. Germline assignment: CDR1 MDHEN and CDR2 SYDVKM. V lost 5 bases, J lost 2 bases, and 13 bases stayed unmatched. This CDR3 spans 19 amino acids.

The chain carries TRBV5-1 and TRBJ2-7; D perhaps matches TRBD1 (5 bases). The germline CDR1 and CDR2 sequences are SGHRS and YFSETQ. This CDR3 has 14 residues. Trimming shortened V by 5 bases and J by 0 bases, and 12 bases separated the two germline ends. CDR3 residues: CASSKTESSYEQYF. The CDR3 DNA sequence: TGCGCCAGCAGTAAGACAGAAAGCTCCTACGAGCAGTACTTC.

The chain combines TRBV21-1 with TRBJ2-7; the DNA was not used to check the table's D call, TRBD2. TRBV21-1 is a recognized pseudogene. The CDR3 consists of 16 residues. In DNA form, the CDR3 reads TGTGCCAGCAGAAAAGCTACACCGGGCCCACGCTACGAGCAGTACTTC. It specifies CASRKATPGPRYEQYF.

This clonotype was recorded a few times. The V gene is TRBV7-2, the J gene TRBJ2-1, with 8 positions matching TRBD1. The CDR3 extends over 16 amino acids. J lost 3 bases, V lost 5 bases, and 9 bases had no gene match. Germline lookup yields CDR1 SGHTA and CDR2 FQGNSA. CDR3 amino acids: CASSRFGTGFYNEQFF. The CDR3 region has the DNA TGTGCCAGCAGCCGGTTTGGGACAGGTTTCTACAATGAGCAGTTCTTC.

CDR3 coding DNA: TGCAGCGTTGAGGGAGGGGGCCCCTACAATGAGCAGTACTTC. It specifies CSVEGGGPYNEQYF. This chain links TRBV29-1 with TRBJ2-7; D may match TRBD1 or TRBD2 (7 bases each). Trimming cost V 3 bases and J 7 bases, with 19 bases left between them. This CDR3 is 14 amino acids long. Germline loops: CDR1 SQVTM, CDR2 ANQGSEA.

The CDR3 DNA reads TGCGCCAGCAGCCGGGACGCTGGCAATCAGCCCCAGCATTTT. Translating gives CASSRDAGNQPQHF. This chain joins TRBV5-1 and TRBJ1-5; perhaps TRBD1 as D (5 bases). Germline V gene lookup returns CDR1 SGHRS and CDR2 YFSETQ. The CDR3 extends over 14 amino acids. The V and J ends lost 4 bases and 2 bases respectively, with 10 bases between them.

The chain's CDR3 is CSANTMAGGSDTQYF. DNA for the CDR3: TGCAGTGCCAACACTATGGCGGGGGGCTCAGATACGCAGTATTTT. V is TRBV20-1 and J is TRBJ2-3; TRBD2 matches at 8 bases. The CDR3 consists of 15 residues. Trimming removed 6 bases from V and 4 bases from J; junction bases left unmatched: 12. Germline CDR1 is DFQATT and CDR2 is SNEGSKA (reference sequence).

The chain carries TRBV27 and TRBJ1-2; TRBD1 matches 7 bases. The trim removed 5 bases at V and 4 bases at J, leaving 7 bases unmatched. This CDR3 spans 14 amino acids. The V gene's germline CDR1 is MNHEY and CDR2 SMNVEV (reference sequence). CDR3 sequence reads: CASSTRDSSYGYTF. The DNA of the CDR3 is TGTGCCAGCAGTACCAGGGACAGCTCCTATGGCTACACCTTC.

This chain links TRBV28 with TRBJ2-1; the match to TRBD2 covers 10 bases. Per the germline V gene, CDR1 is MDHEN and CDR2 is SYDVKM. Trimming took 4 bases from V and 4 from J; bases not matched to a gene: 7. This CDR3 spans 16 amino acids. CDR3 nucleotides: TGTGCCAGCAGTTCTCCTAGCGGGGGCCGTTACAATGAGCAGTTCTTC. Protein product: CASSSPSGGRYNEQFF.

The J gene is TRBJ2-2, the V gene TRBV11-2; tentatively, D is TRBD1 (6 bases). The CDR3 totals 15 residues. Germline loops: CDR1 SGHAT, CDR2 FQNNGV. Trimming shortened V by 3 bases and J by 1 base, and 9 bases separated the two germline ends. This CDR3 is CASSFQTGNTGELFF. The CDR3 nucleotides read TGTGCCAGCAGCTTCCAGACAGGGAACACCGGGGAGCTGTTTTTT.

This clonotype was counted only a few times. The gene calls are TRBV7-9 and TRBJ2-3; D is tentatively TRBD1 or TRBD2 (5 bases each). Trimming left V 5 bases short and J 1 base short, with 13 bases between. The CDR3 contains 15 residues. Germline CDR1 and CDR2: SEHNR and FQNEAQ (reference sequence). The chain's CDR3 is CASSPRDGRTDTQYF. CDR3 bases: TGTGCCAGCAGCCCTCGGGACGGACGCACAGATACGCAGTATTTT.

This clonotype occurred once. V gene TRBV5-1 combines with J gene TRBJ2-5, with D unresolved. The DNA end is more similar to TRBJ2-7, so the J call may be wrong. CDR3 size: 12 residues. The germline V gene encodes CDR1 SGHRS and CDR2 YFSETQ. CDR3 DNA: TGCGCCAGCAGCCCTGAGTCTGCCGAGCAGTACTTC. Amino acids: CASSPESAEQYF.

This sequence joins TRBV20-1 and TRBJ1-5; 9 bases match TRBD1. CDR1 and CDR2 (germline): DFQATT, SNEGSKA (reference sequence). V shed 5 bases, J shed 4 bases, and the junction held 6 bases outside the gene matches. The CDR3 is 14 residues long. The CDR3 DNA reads TGCAGTGCTTTAGACAGGGGGAATAATCAGCCCCAGCATTTT. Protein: CSALDRGNNQPQHF.

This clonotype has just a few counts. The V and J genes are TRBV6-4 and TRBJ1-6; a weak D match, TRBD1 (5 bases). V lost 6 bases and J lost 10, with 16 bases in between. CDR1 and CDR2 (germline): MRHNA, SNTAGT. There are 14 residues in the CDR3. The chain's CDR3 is CASRGTVEGSPLHF. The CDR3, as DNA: TGTGCCAGCAGAGGGACGGTTGAGGGCTCACCCCTCCACTTT.

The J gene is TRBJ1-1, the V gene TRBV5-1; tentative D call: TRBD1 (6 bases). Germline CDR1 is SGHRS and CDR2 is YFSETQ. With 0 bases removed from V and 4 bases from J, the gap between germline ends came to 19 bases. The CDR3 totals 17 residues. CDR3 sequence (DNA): TGCGCCAGCAGCTTGGATGGTAGGCTAGGGGGAAGCACTGAAGCTTTCTTT. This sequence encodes CASSLDGRLGGSTEAFF.

DNA of the CDR3: TGTGCCAGCAGTGGAAACAGGGGGAACACTGAAGCTTTCTTT. This encodes CASSGNRGNTEAFF. The rearrangement uses TRBV6-2 or TRBV6-3 and TRBJ1-1; 7 bases map to TRBD1. The germline CDR1 and CDR2 sequences are MNHEY and SVGEGT. There are 14 residues in the CDR3. V lost 5 bases and J lost 1; bases outside the gene matches: 4.

The DNA for the CDR3 is TGTGCCAGCAGCTCAGGGGGACTAGGGATAGAGACCCAGTACTTC. Translated, it gives CASSSGGLGIETQYF. The gene calls are TRBV27 and TRBJ2-5; tentatively, D is TRBD2 (8 bases). Looked up from germline, CDR1 is MNHEY and CDR2 is SMNVEV (reference sequence). The CDR3 is 15 amino acids. Trimming took off 6 bases at V and 4 bases at J, with 18 bases between the two ends.

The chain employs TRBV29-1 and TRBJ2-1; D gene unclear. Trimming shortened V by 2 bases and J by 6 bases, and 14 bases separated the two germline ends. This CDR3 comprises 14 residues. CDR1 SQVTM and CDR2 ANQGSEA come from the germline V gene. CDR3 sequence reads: CSVEHLGLRNEQFF. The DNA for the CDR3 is TGCAGCGTTGAACATTTAGGGTTACGCAATGAGCAGTTCTTC.